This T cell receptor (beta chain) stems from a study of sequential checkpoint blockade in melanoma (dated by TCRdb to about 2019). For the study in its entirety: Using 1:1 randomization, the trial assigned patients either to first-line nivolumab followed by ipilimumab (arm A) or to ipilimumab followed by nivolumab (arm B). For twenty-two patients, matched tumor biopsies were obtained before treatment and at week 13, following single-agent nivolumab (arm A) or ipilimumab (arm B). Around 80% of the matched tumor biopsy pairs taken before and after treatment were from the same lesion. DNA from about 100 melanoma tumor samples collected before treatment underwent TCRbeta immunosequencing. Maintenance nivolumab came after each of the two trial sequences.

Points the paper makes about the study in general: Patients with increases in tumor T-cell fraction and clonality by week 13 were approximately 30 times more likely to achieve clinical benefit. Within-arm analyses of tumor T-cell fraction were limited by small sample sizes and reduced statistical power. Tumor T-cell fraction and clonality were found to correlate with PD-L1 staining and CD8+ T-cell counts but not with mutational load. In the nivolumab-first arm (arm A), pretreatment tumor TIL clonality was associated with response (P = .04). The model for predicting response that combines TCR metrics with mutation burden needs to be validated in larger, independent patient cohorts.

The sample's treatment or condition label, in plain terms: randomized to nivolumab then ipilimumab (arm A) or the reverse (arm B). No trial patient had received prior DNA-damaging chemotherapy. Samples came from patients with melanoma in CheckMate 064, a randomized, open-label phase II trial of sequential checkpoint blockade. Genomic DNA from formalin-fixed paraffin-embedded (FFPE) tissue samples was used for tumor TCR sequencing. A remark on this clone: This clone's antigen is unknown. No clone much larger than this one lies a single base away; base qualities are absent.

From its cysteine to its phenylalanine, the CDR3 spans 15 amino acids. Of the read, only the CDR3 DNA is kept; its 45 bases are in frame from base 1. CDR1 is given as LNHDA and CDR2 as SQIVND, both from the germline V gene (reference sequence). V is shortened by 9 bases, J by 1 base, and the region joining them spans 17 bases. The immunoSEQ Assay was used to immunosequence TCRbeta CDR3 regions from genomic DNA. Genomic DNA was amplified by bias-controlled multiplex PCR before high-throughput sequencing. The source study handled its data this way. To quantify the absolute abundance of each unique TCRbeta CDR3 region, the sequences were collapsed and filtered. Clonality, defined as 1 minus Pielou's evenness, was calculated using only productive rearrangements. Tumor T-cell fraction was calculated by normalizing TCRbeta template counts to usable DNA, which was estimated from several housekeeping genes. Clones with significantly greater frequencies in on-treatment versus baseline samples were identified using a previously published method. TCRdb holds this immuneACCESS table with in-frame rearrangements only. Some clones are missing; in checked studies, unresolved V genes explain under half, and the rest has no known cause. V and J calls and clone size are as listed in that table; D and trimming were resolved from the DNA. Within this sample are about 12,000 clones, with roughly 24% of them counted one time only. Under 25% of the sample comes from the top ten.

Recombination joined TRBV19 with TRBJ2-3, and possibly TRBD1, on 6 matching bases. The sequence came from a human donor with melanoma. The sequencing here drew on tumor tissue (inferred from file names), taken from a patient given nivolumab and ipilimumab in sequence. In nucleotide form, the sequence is TGTGCCAGCCGAAGTGGGGGCCGTGGCACAGATACGCAGTATTTT. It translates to CASRSGGRGTDTQYF.